This T cell receptor (beta chain) is from a study of vaccination and CD4 T cells after COVID-19. At the level of the study: Stimulation of cells relied on overlapping spike peptides derived from SARS-CoV-2, HCoV-NL63, HCoV-OC43 and HCoV-229E.

At the Johns Hopkins FTIC core, DNA taken from cultured CD4+ T cells was sequenced by way of the Oncomine TCR Beta short-read assay. A single record per CDR3 protein comes from TCRdb applying MiXCR to the PCR reads. The repertoire includes 15,000 or so distinct CDR3 sequences, approximately 42% of them detected once, and 20% to 25% sits in the top ten. Deletions cut 5 bases from V and 5 bases from J, with 15 bases between. This CDR3 has 14 residues. The V gene's germline CDR1 is MRHNA and CDR2 SNTAGT. Comments on this clonotype: Its antigen is undetermined.

Treatment here: roughly 11-day PBMC culture with coronavirus spike peptide pools or control peptides (ViraFEST assay). The chain carries TRBV6-4 and TRBJ1-1; D gene uncertain. The sequenced material came from cultured CD4+ T cells from blood. The sequence was obtained from a human donor with COVID-19. CDR3 in DNA: TGTGCCAGCAGTACGGAGGCGTCGGGGACTGAAGCTTTCTTT. Residues: CASSTEASGTEAFF.